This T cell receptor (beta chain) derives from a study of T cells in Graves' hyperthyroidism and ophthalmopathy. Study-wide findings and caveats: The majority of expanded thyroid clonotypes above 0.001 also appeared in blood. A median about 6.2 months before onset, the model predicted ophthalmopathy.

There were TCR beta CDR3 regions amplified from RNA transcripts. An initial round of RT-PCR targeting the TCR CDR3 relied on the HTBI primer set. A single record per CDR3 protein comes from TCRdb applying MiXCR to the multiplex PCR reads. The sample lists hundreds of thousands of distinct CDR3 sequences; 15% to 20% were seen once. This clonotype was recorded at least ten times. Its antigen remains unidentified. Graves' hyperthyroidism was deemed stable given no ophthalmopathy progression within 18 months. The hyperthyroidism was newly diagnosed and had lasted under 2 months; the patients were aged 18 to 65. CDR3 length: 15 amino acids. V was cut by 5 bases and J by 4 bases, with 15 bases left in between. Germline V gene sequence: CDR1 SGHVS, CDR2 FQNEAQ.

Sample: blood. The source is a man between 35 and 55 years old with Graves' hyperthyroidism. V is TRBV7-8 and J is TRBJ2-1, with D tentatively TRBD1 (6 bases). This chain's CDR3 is CASSLVLGGYNEQFF. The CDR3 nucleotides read TGTGCCAGCAGCCTTGTTTTAGGGGGATACAATGAGCAGTTCTTC.